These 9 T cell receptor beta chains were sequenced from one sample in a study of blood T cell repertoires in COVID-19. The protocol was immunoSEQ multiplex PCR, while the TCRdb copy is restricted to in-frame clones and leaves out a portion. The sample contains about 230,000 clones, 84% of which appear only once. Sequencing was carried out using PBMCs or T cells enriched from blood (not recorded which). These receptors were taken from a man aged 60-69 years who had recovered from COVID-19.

Written as DNA, the CDR3 is TGTGCCAGTAGTGCAAGACAGGGAGCCACTGAAGCTTTCTTT. Translating it yields CASSARQGATEAFF. The chain combines TRBV19 with TRBJ1-1, with 7 bases that match TRBD1. CDR1 LNHDA and CDR2 SQIVND come from the germline V gene (reference sequence). This CDR3 has 14 amino acids. V was clipped by 5 bases and J by 4 bases; unmatched bases: 7.

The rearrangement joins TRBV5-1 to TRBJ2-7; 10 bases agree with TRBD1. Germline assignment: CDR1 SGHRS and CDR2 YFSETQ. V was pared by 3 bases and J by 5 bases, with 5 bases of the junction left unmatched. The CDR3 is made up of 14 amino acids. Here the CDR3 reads CASSSGTGAHEQYF. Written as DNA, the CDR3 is TGCGCCAGCAGCTCCGGGACAGGGGCCCACGAGCAGTACTTC.

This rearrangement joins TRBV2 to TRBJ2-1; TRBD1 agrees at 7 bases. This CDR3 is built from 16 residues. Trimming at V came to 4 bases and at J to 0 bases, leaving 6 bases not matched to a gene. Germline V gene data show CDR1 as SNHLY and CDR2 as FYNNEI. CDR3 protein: CASSARQGSSYNEQFF. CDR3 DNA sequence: TGTGCCAGCAGTGCACGACAGGGTAGCTCCTACAATGAGCAGTTCTTC.

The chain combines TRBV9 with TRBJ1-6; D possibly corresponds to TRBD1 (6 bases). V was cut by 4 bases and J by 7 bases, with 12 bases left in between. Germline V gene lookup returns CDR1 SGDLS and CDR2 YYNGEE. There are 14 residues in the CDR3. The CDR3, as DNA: TGTGCCAGCAGCACATGGGACACCAATTCACCCCTCCACTTT. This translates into CASSTWDTNSPLHF.

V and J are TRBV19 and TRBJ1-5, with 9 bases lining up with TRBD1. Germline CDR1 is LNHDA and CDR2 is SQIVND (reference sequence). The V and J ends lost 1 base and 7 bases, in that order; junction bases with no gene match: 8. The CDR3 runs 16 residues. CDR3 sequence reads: CASSIGSGTGNQPQHF. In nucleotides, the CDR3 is TGTGCCAGTAGTATAGGCTCCGGGACAGGGAACCAGCCCCAGCATTTT.

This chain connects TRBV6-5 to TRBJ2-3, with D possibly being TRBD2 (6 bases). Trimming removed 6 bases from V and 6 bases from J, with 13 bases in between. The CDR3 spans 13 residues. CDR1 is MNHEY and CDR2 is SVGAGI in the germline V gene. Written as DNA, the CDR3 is TGTGCCAGCAGCCGGGGGACCCGGGATACGCAGTATTTT. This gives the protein CASSRGTRDTQYF.

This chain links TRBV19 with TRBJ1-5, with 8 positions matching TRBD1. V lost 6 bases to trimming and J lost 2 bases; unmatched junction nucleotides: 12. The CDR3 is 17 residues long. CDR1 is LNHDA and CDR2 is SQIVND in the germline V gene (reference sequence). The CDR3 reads CASSLQGAGYGNQPQHF. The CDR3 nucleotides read TGTGCCAGTAGCCTCCAGGGGGCCGGCTACGGCAATCAGCCCCAGCATTTT.

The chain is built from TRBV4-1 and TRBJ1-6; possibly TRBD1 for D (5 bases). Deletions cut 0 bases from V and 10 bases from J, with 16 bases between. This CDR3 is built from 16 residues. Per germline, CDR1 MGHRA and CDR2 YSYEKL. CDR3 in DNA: TGCGCCAGCAGCCAAGATTTACGGCAGGGCAACTCACCCCTCCACTTT. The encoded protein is CASSQDLRQGNSPLHF.

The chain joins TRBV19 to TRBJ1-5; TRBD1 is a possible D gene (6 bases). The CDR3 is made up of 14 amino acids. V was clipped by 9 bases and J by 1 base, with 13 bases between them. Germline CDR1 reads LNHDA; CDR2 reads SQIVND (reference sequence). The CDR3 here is CASDRQGSNQPQHF. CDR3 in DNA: TGTGCCAGCGACCGGCAGGGGAGCAATCAGCCCCAGCATTTT.